One sample yielded the 29 T cell receptor beta chains listed below, sequenced in a study of breast tumors, draining lymph nodes, adjacent tissues. Samples came from axillary lymph nodes draining the breast cancer. MiXCR, run by TCRdb on the multiplex PCR reads, gives a single entry per CDR3 protein. This repertoire shows more than 250,000 distinct CDR3 sequences, about 33% found once; its top ten account for 1.1%. Sequencing was done on a sample of axillary lymph node tissue. The receptors originated from a female donor with breast cancer. Some clones in this sample may be carry-over from other donors' samples.

This clonotype was seen a handful of times. The genes are TRBV28 and TRBJ1-4; D is unresolved. This CDR3 has 17 residues. Germline loops: CDR1 MDHEN, CDR2 SYDVKM. Trimming pared 3 bases from V and 0 bases from J, leaving 14 bases between. The CDR3 protein is CASSFDGRSATNEKLFF. As DNA, the CDR3 is TGTGCCAGCAGTTTTGATGGCCGATCGGCAACTAATGAAAAACTGTTTTTT.

This clonotype turned up a few times. Since a much larger clone is just one base distant, this may be a read error. This sequence joins TRBV20-1 and TRBJ2-3; no reliable D call. The V gene's germline CDR1 is DFQATT and CDR2 SNEGSKA (reference sequence). The CDR3 has 13 residues. CDR3 nucleotides: TGCAGTGCTTCAGACCTGCTTACAGATGCGCAGTATTTT. It yields the protein CSASDLLTDAQYF.

This clonotype was counted between two and nine times. At one end, the junction sequence differs from germline, possibly due to a read error. V is TRBV30 and J is TRBJ1-2; D remains unclear. The CDR3 totals 12 residues. Looked up from germline, CDR1 is GTSNPN and CDR2 is SVGIG (reference sequence). The CDR3 loop is CAWSNSVYGYTF. Here the CDR3 DNA reads TGTGCCTGGAGTAACAGCGTCTATGGCTACACTTTC.

Points on this clonotype: One base away lies a much larger clone, so this may be a sequencing read error. The chain employs TRBV5-5 and TRBJ2-3; weak D call: TRBD2 (6 bases). Germline V CDR1 and CDR2: SGHKS, YYEKEE (reference sequence). The length of the CDR3 is 15 residues. For the CDR3, the DNA is TGTGCCAGCTGCTTGGGAGGCCCTAGGACTGATACGCAGTATTTT. Protein sequence: CASCLGGPRTDTQYF. Variable domain in full (rest from reference TRBV5-5 and TRBJ2-3): DAGVTQSPTHLIKTRGQQVTLRCSPISGHKSVSWYQQVLGQGPQFIFQYYEKEERGRGNFPDRFSARQFPNYSSELNVNALLLGDSALYLCASCLGGPRTDTQYFGPGTRLTVL.

In its sample, this clonotype was seen many times. The chain employs TRBV19 and TRBJ1-5; 7 nucleotides agree with TRBD1. The CDR3 loop spans 16 amino acids. Germline V gene sequence: CDR1 LNHDA, CDR2 SQIVND (reference sequence). The ends lost 5 bases at V and 4 bases at J; junction bases unmatched: 11. The CDR3 sequence is CASSFTTGPANQPQHF. The DNA of the CDR3 is TGTGCCAGTAGTTTCACGACAGGGCCGGCGAATCAGCCCCAGCATTTT. The variable domain in full, completed from reference TRBV19 and TRBJ1-5, reads DGGITQSPKYLFRKEGQNVTLSCEQNLNHDAMYWYRQDPGQGLRLIYYSQIVNDFQKGDIAEGYSVSREKKESFPLTVTSAQKNPTAFYLCASSFTTGPANQPQHFGDGTRLSIL.

This clonotype was seen many times. The chain links TRBV5-8 to TRBJ2-5; 8 bases map to TRBD2. The CDR3 length is 16 residues. CDR1 is SGHTS, CDR2 YDEGEE, per germline. V was clipped by 1 base and J by 0 bases; unmatched bases: 5. The CDR3, as DNA: TGTGCCAGCAGCTTGAGGAGCGGGAGACACCAAGAGACCCAGTACTTC. Encoded protein: CASSLRSGRHQETQYF.

This clonotype came up many times. The chain joins TRBV24-1 to TRBJ1-2, with 9 bases lining up with TRBD1. CDR3 length: 14 residues. Germline values: CDR1 KGHDR, CDR2 SFDVKD. V dropped 4 bases and J dropped 7; count of bases not matched to a gene: 6. The chain's CDR3 is CATSETGGSFGYTF. Here the CDR3 DNA reads TGTGCCACCAGTGAAACAGGGGGCTCGTTTGGCTACACCTTC.

The V gene is TRBV19, the J gene TRBJ1-6; 10 positions agree with TRBD1. J lost 7 bases, V lost 9 bases, and 9 bases had no gene match. The CDR3 extends over 15 amino acids. Per germline, CDR1 LNHDA and CDR2 SQIVND (reference sequence). CDR3 DNA sequence: TGTGCCAGCGGGACAGGGGTGGTTGCGAATTCACCCCTCCACTTT. Translation gives CASGTGVVANSPLHF.

Comments on this clonotype: A read error may produce the germline difference seen at one junction end. CDR3 bases: TGTGCCAGCAGTGTATCTTCAGGGGTTGTGAACAATGAGCAGCTCTTC. It encodes CASSVSSGVVNNEQLF. This chain joins TRBV6-2 or TRBV6-3 and TRBJ2-1; tentatively, D is TRBD1 (6 bases). The CDR3 is made up of 16 amino acids. CDR1 MNHEY and CDR2 SVGEGT come from the germline V gene.

This clonotype was counted ten times or more. The chain combines TRBV19 with TRBJ1-2; D gene unclear. Trimming took off 4 bases at V and 4 bases at J, with 16 bases between the two ends. The CDR3 extends over 15 amino acids. CDR1 is LNHDA, CDR2 SQIVND, per germline (reference sequence). In nucleotides, the CDR3 is TGTGCCAGTAGTACCCGGAAATTAGGCCCCTATGGCTACACCTTC. Translation: CASSTRKLGPYGYTF.

This clonotype was recorded many times. J is TRBJ2-1 and V is TRBV20-1; unclear D gene. Trimming pared 1 base from V and 6 bases from J, leaving 10 bases between. Germline loops: CDR1 DFQATT, CDR2 SNEGSKA (reference sequence). This CDR3 spans 13 amino acids. The CDR3 loop is CSARAWHGNEQFF. The CDR3 coding sequence is TGCAGTGCTAGAGCGTGGCACGGCAATGAGCAGTTCTTC.

The rearrangement links TRBV30 to TRBJ2-5; the D is unclear. From germline, CDR1 is GTSNPN and CDR2 SVGIG (reference sequence). With 3 bases removed from V and 5 bases from J, the gap between germline ends came to 10 bases. This CDR3 region has 12 residues. The chain's CDR3 is CAWSQGSETQYF. Written as DNA, the CDR3 is TGTGCCTGGAGCCAAGGGTCGGAGACCCAGTACTTC.

This clonotype was seen repeatedly, ten times or more. The genes are TRBV5-8 and TRBJ1-4, with 9 bases lining up with TRBD1. Per germline, CDR1 SGHTS and CDR2 YDEGEE. The CDR3 extends over 16 amino acids. J was trimmed by 8 bases and V by 1 base; bases with no gene match: 9. The CDR3 is CASSLKGQGPEEKLFF. The CDR3 DNA sequence: TGTGCCAGCAGCTTGAAAGGACAGGGGCCGGAGGAAAAACTGTTTTTT. The entire variable domain, with the rest obtained from reference TRBV5-8 and TRBJ1-4, is as follows: EAGVTQSPTHLIKTRGQQATLRCSPISGHTSVYWYQQALGLGLQFLLWYDEGEERNRGNFPPRFSGRQFPNYSSELNVNALELEDSALYLCASSLKGQGPEEKLFFGSGTQLSVL.

This clonotype was detected many times. This sequence joins TRBV11-3 and TRBJ2-2; D is perhaps TRBD1 (5 bases). CDR1 is SGHNT, CDR2 YENEEA, per germline. V dropped 6 bases and J dropped 1 base, with 6 bases sitting between them. The CDR3 sequence is 13 residues long. CDR3: CASRDKNTGELFF. The CDR3 DNA is TGTGCCAGCAGGGACAAGAACACCGGGGAGCTGTTTTTT.

At least ten counts were recorded for this clonotype. CDR3 nucleotide sequence: TGTGCCAGCAGCTCGGGACTAGCGGGAGGTTACTCCTACGAGCAGTACTTC. Protein product: CASSSGLAGGYSYEQYF. V usage is TRBV7-9 and J usage is TRBJ2-7; 15 positions match TRBD2. Per the germline V gene, CDR1 is SEHNR and CDR2 is FQNEAQ (reference sequence). The CDR3 is 17 residues long. V shed 4 bases, J shed 0 bases, and the junction held 4 bases outside the gene matches.

This clonotype occurred a few times. A much larger clone lies a single base off, so this may be a read error. This rearrangement joins TRBV7-9 to TRBJ2-7, with D possibly TRBD2 on 6 matching bases. This CDR3 has 15 amino acids. Germline V lookup: CDR1 SEHNR, CDR2 FQNEAQ (reference sequence). The CDR3 DNA reads as TGTGCCAGCAGCTTATTAGGCGGGACCCGCTACGAGCAGCACTTC. Translated: CASSLLGGTRYEQHF. The variable domain in full, with the rest retrieved from reference TRBV7-9 and TRBJ2-7, is DTGVSQNPRHKITKRGQNVTFRCDPISEHNRLYWYRQTLGQGPEFLTYFQNEAQLEKSRLLSDRFSAERPKGSFSTLEIQRTEQGDSAMYLCASSLLGGTRYEQHFGPGTRLTVT.

The table lists this clonotype with many counts. This sequence joins TRBV5-8 and TRBJ2-1, with 8 bases fitting TRBD2. With 0 bases clipped from V and 7 bases from J, the junction kept 6 bases outside the gene matches. Per the germline V gene, CDR1 is SGHTS and CDR2 is YDEGEE. The CDR3 is 15 amino acids. Here the CDR3 reads CASSLGLAIFNEQFF. CDR3 coding DNA: TGTGCCAGCAGCTTGGGACTAGCGATATTTAATGAGCAGTTCTTC.

This clonotype was detected ten times or more. DNA of the CDR3: TGCAGTGCTGAACCTGTGACTAGCGGGATATACGAGCAGTACTTC. Its protein is CSAEPVTSGIYEQYF. The chain has TRBV20-1 and TRBJ2-7, with 11 bases aligning to TRBD2. Trimming at V came to 5 bases and at J to 4 bases, leaving 10 bases not matched to a gene. This CDR3 is built from 15 residues. The germline V gene encodes CDR1 DFQATT and CDR2 SNEGSKA (reference sequence).

A note on this clonotype: Since a much larger clone is just one base distant, this may be a read error. This CDR3 is missing its conserved last phenylalanine or tryptophan, likely due to a read error. The V call is TRBV6-5, the J call TRBJ2-5; the match to TRBD1 covers 8 bases. After removal of 5 bases from V and 5 bases from J, the junction contained 10 bases not matched to a gene. Per the germline V gene, CDR1 is MNHEY and CDR2 is SVGAGI. The CDR3 is 15 amino acids. The CDR3 sequence: CASSVRDRRGETQYL. CDR3 nucleotides: TGTGCCAGCAGTGTACGGGACAGGAGGGGGGAGACCCAGTACTTA.

This clonotype was detected only a few times. The rearrangement joins TRBV7-9 to TRBJ1-1; D is undetermined. CDR3 size: 12 residues. Germline assignment: CDR1 SEHNR and CDR2 FQNEAQ (reference sequence). V lost 3 bases to trimming and J lost 5 bases, with 7 bases between them. The CDR3 loop reads CASSFGRTEAFF. Here the CDR3 DNA reads TGTGCCAGCAGCTTCGGCAGGACTGAAGCTTTCTTT.

The sample holds a few counts of this clonotype. V is TRBV12-3 or TRBV12-4 and J is TRBJ1-1; D is possibly TRBD1 (6 bases). CDR3 length equals 14 residues. The ends were cut back, 5 bases at V and 1 base at J, with 11 bases in the middle. DNA of the CDR3: TGTGCCAGCAGTCCCCAGACAGGGAACACTGAAGCTTTCTTT. Its protein product is CASSPQTGNTEAFF.

This clonotype was detected ten times or more. The chain employs TRBV7-8 and TRBJ2-3; 7 bases fit TRBD2. Per germline, CDR1 SGHVS and CDR2 FQNEAQ. The CDR3 is 15 residues long. V dropped 7 bases and J dropped 4; count of bases not matched to a gene: 11. CDR3 region: CASTTSEVPSDTQYF. The CDR3, as DNA: TGTGCCAGCACAACTAGCGAAGTCCCCTCAGATACGCAGTATTTT.

This clonotype was detected only a few times. The CDR3 sequence is CASISAGGYNEQFF. CDR3 DNA: TGTGCCAGCATCTCAGCGGGAGGGTACAATGAGCAGTTCTTC. The chain links TRBV28 to TRBJ2-1; TRBD2 agrees at 10 bases. The length of the CDR3 is 14 residues. Germline CDR1 MDHEN, CDR2 SYDVKM. Unmatched junction bases numbered 4, after V lost 7 bases and J lost 4 bases.

The chain employs TRBV4-2 and TRBJ2-1; D might be TRBD1 or TRBD2, each matching 5 bases. Germline assignment: CDR1 LGHNA and CDR2 YNFKEQ. The V gene lost 2 bases and the J gene lost 1 base, with 24 bases spanning the gap. This CDR3 is 20 amino acids long. CDR3 in amino acids: CASSQTGTSGAGRSYNEQFF. The CDR3 DNA sequence: TGTGCCAGCAGCCAAACCGGGACCAGTGGAGCAGGTCGGTCCTACAATGAGCAGTTCTTC.

About this clonotype itself: A much larger clone differs from this one at a single base, so this may be a read error. The chain uses TRBV5-5 and TRBJ2-2; D gene uncertain. There are 12 residues in the CDR3. CDR1 and CDR2 from the germline V gene are SGHKS and YYEKEE (reference sequence). The DNA of the CDR3 is TGTGTCAGCAGCCCGACCCCCGGGGAGCTGTTTTTT. Translated, it gives CVSSPTPGELFF.

This clonotype was observed at least ten times. V usage is TRBV4-1 and J usage is TRBJ2-7, with 8 bases aligning to TRBD1. Germline V lookup: CDR1 MGHRA, CDR2 YSYEKL. There are 15 residues in the CDR3. V trimming: 3 bases; J trimming: 3 bases; junction bases outside the gene matches: 7. CDR3 protein: CASSHRQGMGYEQYF. The CDR3 coding sequence is TGCGCCAGCAGCCATAGACAGGGGATGGGCTACGAGCAGTACTTC.

This clonotype was seen at least ten times. This rearrangement joins TRBV7-8 to TRBJ1-3; unclear D gene. The CDR3 has 13 amino acids. Looked up from germline, CDR1 is SGHVS and CDR2 is FQNEAQ. The V end lost 1 base, the J end lost 4 bases, and 5 bases lay between the germline ends. The CDR3 region is CASSLGPGNTIYF. Here the CDR3 DNA reads TGTGCCAGCAGCTTAGGGCCAGGAAACACCATATATTTT.

This sequence joins TRBV30 and TRBJ1-2, with D perhaps matching TRBD1 (6 bases). This CDR3 is 13 amino acids long. CDR1 is GTSNPN and CDR2 is SVGIG in the germline V gene (reference sequence). V lost 4 bases, J lost 3 bases, and 12 bases lay in between. The CDR3 DNA reads as TGTGCCTGGATGCAGGGGTCTGACTATGGCTACACCTTC. Translated: CAWMQGSDYGYTF. Supplemented by reference TRBV30 and TRBJ1-2, the full variable domain reads SQTIHQWPATLVQPVGSPLSLECTVEGTSNPNLYWYRQAAGRGLQLLFYSVGIGQISSEVPQNLSASRPQDRQFILSSKKLLLSDSGFYLCAWMQGSDYGYTFGSGTRLTVV.

This clonotype came up many times. The V call is TRBV5-1, the J call TRBJ2-3; no clear D. Germline CDR1 is SGHRS and CDR2 is YFSETQ. The CDR3 runs to 12 residues. V was pared by 1 base and J by 6 bases, with 6 bases between. This chain's CDR3 is CASSLYGDTQYF. CDR3 bases: TGCGCCAGCAGCTTGTATGGTGATACGCAGTATTTT.